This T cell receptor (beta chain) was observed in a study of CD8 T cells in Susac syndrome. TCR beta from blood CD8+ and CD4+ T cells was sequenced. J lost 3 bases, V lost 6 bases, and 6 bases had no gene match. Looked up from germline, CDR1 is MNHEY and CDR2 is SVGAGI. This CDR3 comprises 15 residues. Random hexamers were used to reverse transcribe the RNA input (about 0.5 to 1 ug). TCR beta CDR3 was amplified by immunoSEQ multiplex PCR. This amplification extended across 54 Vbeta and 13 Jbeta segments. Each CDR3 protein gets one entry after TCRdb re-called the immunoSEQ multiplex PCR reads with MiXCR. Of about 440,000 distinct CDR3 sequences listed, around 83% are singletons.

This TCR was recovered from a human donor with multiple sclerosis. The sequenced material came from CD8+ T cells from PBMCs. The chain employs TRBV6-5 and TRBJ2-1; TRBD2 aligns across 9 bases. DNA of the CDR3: TGTGCCAGCAGCCTTGGACTAGCGTTCTACAATGAGCAGTTCTTC. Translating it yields CASSLGLAFYNEQFF.